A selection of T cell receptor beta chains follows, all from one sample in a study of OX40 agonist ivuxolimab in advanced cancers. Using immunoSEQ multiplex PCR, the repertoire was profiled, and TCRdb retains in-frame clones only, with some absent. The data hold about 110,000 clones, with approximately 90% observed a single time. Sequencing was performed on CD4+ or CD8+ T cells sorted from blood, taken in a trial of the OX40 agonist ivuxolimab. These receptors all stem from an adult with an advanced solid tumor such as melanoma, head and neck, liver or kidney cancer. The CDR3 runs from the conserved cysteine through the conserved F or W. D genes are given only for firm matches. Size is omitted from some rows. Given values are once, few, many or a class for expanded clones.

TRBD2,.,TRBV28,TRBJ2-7,TGTGCCAGCAGTTTCCGAGGTGGGCGGGAGTTCTACGAGCAGTACTTC,CASSFRGGREFYEQYF
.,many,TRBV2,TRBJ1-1,TGTGCCAGCAGGAGCTTGGGGGCAGCTTTCTTT,CASRSLGAAFF
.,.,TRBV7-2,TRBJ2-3,TGTGCCAGCAGCTTAGCCGCAGGACGCACAGATACGCAGTATTTT,CASSLAAGRTDTQYF
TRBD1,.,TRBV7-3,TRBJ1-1,TGTGCCAGCAGCCCTGGGACAGGGCTAGGGAACACTGAAGCTTTCTTT,CASSPGTGLGNTEAFF
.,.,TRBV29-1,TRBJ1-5,TGCAGCGTAAGACAGAGCAATCAGCCCCAGCATTTT,CSVRQSNQPQHF
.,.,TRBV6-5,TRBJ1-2,TGTGCCAGCAGCCCCCCTGGCAGGGACATGCGTGGCTACACCTTC,CASSPPGRDMRGYTF
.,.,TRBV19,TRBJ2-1,TGTGCCAGTAGTATAGACCCCGAGCGGAACTACAATGAGCAGTTCTTC,CASSIDPERNYNEQFF
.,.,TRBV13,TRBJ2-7,TGTGCCAGCAGCTTAGTGGGACTGGGCTCCTACGAGCAGTACTTC,CASSLVGLGSYEQYF
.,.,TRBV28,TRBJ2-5,TGTGCCAGCAGCTATGGGACACTCGCAGAGACCCAGTACTTC,CASSYGTLAETQYF
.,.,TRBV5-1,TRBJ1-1,TGCGCCAGCAGCTTGGTTCCCAGGGGAAGGGTGAACACTGAAGCTTTCTTT,CASSLVPRGRVNTEAFF
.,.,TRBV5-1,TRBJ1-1,TGCGCCAGCAGCTCCCTGAGTGAAGCTTTCTTT,CASSSLSEAFF
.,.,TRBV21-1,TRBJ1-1,TGTGCCAGCAGCAAACTAATAAACACTGAAGCTTTCTTT,CASSKLINTEAFF
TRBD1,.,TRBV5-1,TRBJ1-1,TGCGCCAGCGGGACAGACAACACTGAAGCTTTCTTT,CASGTDNTEAFF
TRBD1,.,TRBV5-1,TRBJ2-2,TGCGCCAGCAGCAACGACAGGGTCGGTAACACCGGGGAGCTGTTTTTT,CASSNDRVGNTGELFF
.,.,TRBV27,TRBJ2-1,TGTGCCAGCAGTTTCCGGGACACGCAGTTCTTC,CASSFRDTQFF
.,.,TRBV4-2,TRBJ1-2,TGTGCCAGCAGCCAAGGTAATTTGGGAAACTATGGCTACACCTTC,CASSQGNLGNYGYTF
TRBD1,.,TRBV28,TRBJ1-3,TGTGCCTTACTAGACCCGGGACAGGGCTTCCTGAACACCATATATTTT,CALLDPGQGFLNTIYF
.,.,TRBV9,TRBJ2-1,TGTGCCAGCAGCGCTGTAAGTTCCTACAATGAGCAGTTCTTC,CASSAVSSYNEQFF
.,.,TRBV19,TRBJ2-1,TGTGCCAGTAGTCCGTACGTTCAAAGGTCCTACAATGAGCAGTTCTTC,CASSPYVQRSYNEQFF
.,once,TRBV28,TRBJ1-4,TGTGCCAGCAGCCCCGTGAGGGGGTCTAATGAAAAACTGTTTTTT,CASSPVRGSNEKLFF
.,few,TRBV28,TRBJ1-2,TGTGCCAGCAGTTTAAGACAGTATGGCTACACCTTC,CASSLRQYGYTF
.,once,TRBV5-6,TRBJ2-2,TGTGCCAGCACCGAACTAGGAGGGTTGGACACCGGGGAGCTGTTTTTT,CASTELGGLDTGELFF
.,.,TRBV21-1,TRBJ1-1,TGTGCCAGCAGCACCCGACAGGACACTGAAGCTTTCTTT,CASSTRQDTEAFF
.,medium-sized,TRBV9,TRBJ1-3,TGTGCCAGCAGCACCGATGGGGTTTCTGGAAACACCATATATTTT,CASSTDGVSGNTIYF
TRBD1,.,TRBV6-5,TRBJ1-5,TGTGCCAGCGGACAGGGCAATCAGCCCCAGCATTTT,CASGQGNQPQHF
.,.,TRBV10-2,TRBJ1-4,TGCGCCAGCACCCCAGGGGAAAATGAAAAACTGTTTTTT,CASTPGENEKLFF